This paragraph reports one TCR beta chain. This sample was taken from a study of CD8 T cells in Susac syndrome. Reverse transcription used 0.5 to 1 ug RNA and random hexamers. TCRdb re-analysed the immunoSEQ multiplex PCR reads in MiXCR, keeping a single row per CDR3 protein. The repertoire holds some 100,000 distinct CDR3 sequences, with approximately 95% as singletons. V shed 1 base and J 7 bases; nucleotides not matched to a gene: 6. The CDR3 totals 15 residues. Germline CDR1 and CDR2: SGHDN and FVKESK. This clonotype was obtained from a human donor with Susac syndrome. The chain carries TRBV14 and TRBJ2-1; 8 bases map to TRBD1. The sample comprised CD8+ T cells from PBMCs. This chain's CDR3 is CASSQGGTGWNEQFF. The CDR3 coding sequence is TGTGCCAGCAGCCAAGGAGGGACAGGATGGAATGAGCAGTTCTTC. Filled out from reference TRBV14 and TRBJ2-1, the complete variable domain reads EAGVTQFPSHSVIEKGQTVTLRCDPISGHDNLYWYRRVMGKEIKFLLHFVKESKQDESGMPNNRFLAERTGGTYSTLKVQPAELEDSGVYFCASSQGGTGWNEQFFGPGTRLTVL.